This T cell receptor beta chain was recorded in a study of T cells in Graves' hyperthyroidism and ophthalmopathy. Patients showing uncontrolled infection, other autoimmune disease, pregnancy or lactation were ineligible. CDR3 length equals 12 residues. J was trimmed by 5 bases and V by 6 bases; bases with no gene match: 5. From germline, CDR1 is DFQATT and CDR2 SNEGSKA (reference sequence). This clonotype was seen many times. It was RNA transcripts that yielded the amplified TCR beta CDR3 regions. First-round RT-PCR targeting the TCR CDR3 was performed with the HTBI primer set. TCRdb analysed the multiplex PCR reads with MiXCR anew, one entry per CDR3 protein. The sample comprises hundreds of thousands of distinct CDR3 sequences, about a sixth of which are singletons, and about 16% rests with the top ten.

This chain links TRBV20-1 with TRBJ2-5; 8 bases line up with TRBD1. The sequencing sample was made of blood. This sequence was found in a woman aged 18-29 years with Graves' ophthalmopathy. CDR3 sequence (DNA): TGCAGTGCAACGGACAGGGCGGAGACCCAGTACTTC. Translating it yields CSATDRAETQYF.